Listed below are T cell receptor beta chains from one sample, sequenced in a study of T cell responses to AZD1222 COVID-19 vaccine. Only in-frame clones appear in the TCRdb table, and some are missing; sequencing was by immunoSEQ multiplex PCR. The data show 100,000 or so clones, roughly 90% seen once. Here the sequenced sample was peripheral blood, taken on day 0 of AZD1222 vaccination. The receptors here all came from an adult in good health. Each CDR3 is given with its conserved first and last residue. The D gene is left open where the match is weak. The size entry is marked missing in some rows and otherwise reads once, few, many or a size class.

d_call j_call clone_size v_call cdr3_nt cdr3_aa
. TRBJ2-2 . TRBV19 TGTGCCAGTAGTATAGGCTCCGCCGGGGAGCTGTTTTTT CASSIGSAGELFF
. TRBJ2-1 . TRBV5-4 TGTGCCAGCAGCCCCGACAGCGGGTCCTACAATGAGCAGTTCTTC CASSPDSGSYNEQFF
. TRBJ1-6 . TRBV9 TGTGCCAGCAGCCCCTCAGTCGCACGTGGCTCCTCACCCCTCCACTTT CASSPSVARGSSPLHF
. TRBJ1-5 . TRBV11-2 TGTGCCAGCAGCGCCATCAGGGTTTCGCAGCCCCAGCATTTT CASSAIRVSQPQHF
TRBD1 TRBJ1-1 once TRBV29-1 TGCAGCGTTGCCCGACAGGGGATGAACACTGAAGCTTTCTTT CSVARQGMNTEAFF
. TRBJ1-6 . TRBV11-2 TGTGCCAGCAGCTGGGTGAATTCACCCCTCCACTTT CASSWVNSPLHF
. TRBJ2-5 . TRBV7-9 TGTGCCAGCAGCATCGGTCCCCAAGAGACCCAGTACTTC CASSIGPQETQYF
TRBD1 TRBJ1-2 . TRBV6-5 TGTGCCAGCAGTTACTACAGGGGATCTAACTATGGCTACACCTTC CASSYYRGSNYGYTF
. TRBJ2-7 . TRBV4-1 TGCGCCAGCAGCCCCCTGGACCGAACCTACTCCTACGAGCAGTACTTC CASSPLDRTYSYEQYF
. TRBJ2-1 . TRBV4-3 TGCGCCAGCAGCCAAGAGACGAGGGTCAATGAGCAGTTCTTC CASSQETRVNEQFF
. TRBJ1-2 many TRBV3-1/TRBV3-2 TGTGCCAGCAGCCAAGCGGGCCGCTATGGCTACACCTTC CASSQAGRYGYTF
. TRBJ1-2 . TRBV28 TGTGCCAGCAGTCCACTCTATGGGGGCAGCTACACCTTC CASSPLYGGSYTF
. TRBJ2-3 . TRBV3-1/TRBV3-2 TGTGCCAGTACCGGGGGGCCAACCACCCATACGCAGTATTTT CASTGGPTTHTQYF
TRBD1 TRBJ1-6 . TRBV23-1 TGCGCCAGCAGTAGACAGGGGCATTCACCCCTCCACTTT CASSRQGHSPLHF
TRBD1 TRBJ2-2 . TRBV28 TGTGCCAGCAGTCCGAAAGGGGGGACAGGGGGCCTGTGGCACACCGGGGAGCTGTTTTTT CASSPKGGTGGLWHTGELFF
. TRBJ1-1 . TRBV27 TGTGCCAGCATTAGCGGAGGGGCTAGGGCTTTCTTT CASISGGARAFF
TRBD1 TRBJ2-6 once TRBV10-3 TGTGCCATCAGTGGGGGACAGGGGATGGCTGGGGCCAACGTCCTGACTTTC CAISGGQGMAGANVLTF
. TRBJ1-4 . TRBV10-3 TGTGCCATCAAGCGGGGGACTGACTCTAATGAAAAACTGTTTTTT CAIKRGTDSNEKLFF
TRBD1 TRBJ2-2 . TRBV4-3 TGCGCCAGCAGCCAAGATCGCAGGGGGAGCGGGGAGCTGTTTTTT CASSQDRRGSGELFF
. TRBJ2-2 . TRBV15 TGTGCCACCAGCAGAGGACAGACCGGGGAGCTGTTTTTT CATSRGQTGELFF
. TRBJ2-1 . TRBV7-9 TGTGCCAGCAGCGTCCGGGACAATGAGCAGTTCTTC CASSVRDNEQFF